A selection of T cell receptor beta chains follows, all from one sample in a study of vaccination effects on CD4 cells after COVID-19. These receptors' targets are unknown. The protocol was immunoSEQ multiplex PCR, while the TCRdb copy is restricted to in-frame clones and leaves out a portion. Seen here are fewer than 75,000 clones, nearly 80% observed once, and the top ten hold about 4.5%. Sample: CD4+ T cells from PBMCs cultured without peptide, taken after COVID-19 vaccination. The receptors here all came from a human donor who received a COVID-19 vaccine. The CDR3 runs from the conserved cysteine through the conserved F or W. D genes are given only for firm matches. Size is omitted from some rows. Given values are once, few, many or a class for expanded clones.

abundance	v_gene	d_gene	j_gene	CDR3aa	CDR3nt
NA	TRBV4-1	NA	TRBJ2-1	CASSTRLQLYNEQFF	TGCGCCAGCAGCACCCGGCTACAGCTCTACAATGAGCAGTTCTTC
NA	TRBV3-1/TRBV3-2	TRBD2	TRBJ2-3	CASRPTSGGTDTQYF	TGTGCCAGCAGGCCGACTAGCGGGGGCACAGATACGCAGTATTTT
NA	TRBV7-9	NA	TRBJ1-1	CASSLARWGGTEAFF	TGTGCCAGCAGCTTAGCGCGGTGGGGTGGCACTGAAGCTTTCTTT
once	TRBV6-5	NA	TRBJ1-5	CASRKELDQPQHF	TGTGCCAGCAGAAAGGAGCTTGATCAGCCCCAGCATTTT
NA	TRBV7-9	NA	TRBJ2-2	CASSFAGELFF	TGTGCCAGCAGCTTTGCCGGGGAGCTGTTTTTT
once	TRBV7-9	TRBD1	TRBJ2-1	CASSLGDREKQFF	TGTGCCAGCAGCTTAGGGGACAGGGAAAAGCAGTTCTTC
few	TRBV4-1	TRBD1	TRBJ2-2	CASSRSSQGPTLNTGELFF	TGCGCCAGCAGCCGGAGCTCACAGGGGCCGACCCTCAACACCGGGGAGCTGTTTTTT
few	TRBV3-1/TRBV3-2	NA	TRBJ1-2	CASSPRQAHYGYTF	TGTGCCAGCAGCCCGCGACAGGCTCACTATGGCTACACCTTC
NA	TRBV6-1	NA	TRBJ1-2	CASSESNRYYGYTF	TGTGCCAGCAGTGAGTCTAACAGGTACTATGGCTACACCTTC
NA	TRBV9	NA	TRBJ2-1	CASSPALNEQFF	TGTGCCAGCAGCCCGGCTCTCAATGAGCAGTTCTTC
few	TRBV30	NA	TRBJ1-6	CAWSRRGTAYNSPLHF	TGTGCCTGGAGTCGTCGTGGGACTGCATATAATTCACCCCTCCACTTT
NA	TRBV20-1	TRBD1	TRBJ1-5	CSATDRVRGNQPQHF	TGCAGTGCTACTGACAGGGTGAGGGGCAATCAGCCCCAGCATTTT
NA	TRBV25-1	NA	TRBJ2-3	CASSEALGTDTQYF	TGTGCCAGCAGTGAAGCTTTAGGCACAGATACGCAGTATTTT
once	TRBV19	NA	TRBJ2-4	CASRNSPAKNIQYF	TGTGCCAGTAGGAATAGCCCTGCCAAAAACATTCAGTACTTC
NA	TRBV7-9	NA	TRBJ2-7	CASSKGYGSVIPYEQYF	TGTGCCAGCAGCAAGGGGTACGGTAGCGTTATCCCCTACGAGCAGTACTTC
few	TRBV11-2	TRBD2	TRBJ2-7	CASSLGGGYEQYF	TGTGCCAGCAGCTTAGGGGGAGGGTACGAGCAGTACTTC
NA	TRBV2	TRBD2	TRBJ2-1	CASSAGGATYNEQFF	TGTGCCAGCAGCGCCGGGGGGGCGACCTACAATGAGCAGTTCTTC
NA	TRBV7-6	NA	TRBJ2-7	CASSEPSGRNNYEQYF	TGTGCCAGCAGCGAACCCTCGGGACGGAATAACTACGAGCAGTACTTC
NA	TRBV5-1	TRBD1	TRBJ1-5	CASSPGQGASNQPQHF	TGCGCCAGCAGCCCGGGACAGGGGGCGAGCAATCAGCCCCAGCATTTT
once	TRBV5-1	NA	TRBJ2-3	CASSFTAGPTDTQYF	TGCGCCAGCAGCTTCACAGCGGGCCCCACAGATACGCAGTATTTT
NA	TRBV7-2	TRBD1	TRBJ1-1	CASSNLQGGGAFF	TGTGCCAGCAGTAATTTGCAGGGGGGAGGCGCTTTCTTT
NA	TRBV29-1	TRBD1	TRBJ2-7	CSATDRDSSYEQYF	TGCAGCGCCACTGACAGGGATAGCTCCTACGAGCAGTACTTC
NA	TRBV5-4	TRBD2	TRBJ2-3	CASSFLTSGSSYTQYF	TGTGCCAGCAGCTTCCTAACTAGCGGGAGTTCATATACGCAGTATTTT
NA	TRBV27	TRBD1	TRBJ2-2	CASSRGTGGFGELFF	TGTGCCAGCAGTCGAGGGACAGGGGGGTTCGGGGAGCTGTTTTTT
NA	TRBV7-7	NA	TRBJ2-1	CASSLRLYNEQFF	TGTGCTAGCAGCTTACGGCTGTACAATGAGCAGTTCTTC
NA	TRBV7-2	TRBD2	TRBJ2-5	CASSLRAGGAETQYF	TGTGCCAGCAGCTTACGGGCGGGGGGGGCCGAGACCCAGTACTTC
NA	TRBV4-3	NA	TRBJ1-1	CASSAQTGTTGEAFF	TGCGCCAGCAGCGCACAGACCGGGACAACGGGCGAAGCTTTCTTT
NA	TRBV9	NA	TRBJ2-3	CASSVRGSTDTQYF	TGTGCCAGCAGCGTAAGAGGATCCACAGATACGCAGTATTTT